These 14 T cell receptor beta chains came from one sample sequenced in a study of early T cells in non-severe SARS-CoV-2 infection. Using its own MiXCR run on the 5' RACE reads, TCRdb lists one record per CDR3 protein. In the table there are around 79,000 distinct CDR3 sequences, roughly 12% of which are singletons. Sequencing used whole blood, obtained at baseline. Receptors originate from an adult who was a healthcare worker with PCR-confirmed SARS-CoV-2 infection or an uninfected control (not recorded which).

The sample holds a few counts of this clonotype. This chain connects TRBV28 to TRBJ1-4; TRBD1 agrees at 10 bases. V was pared by 3 bases and J by 0 bases, with 4 bases of the junction left unmatched. Germline lookup yields CDR1 MDHEN and CDR2 SYDVKM. The CDR3 totals 17 residues. The DNA of the CDR3 is TGTGCCAGCAGTTTTGGGACAGGGGCTACAACTAATGAAAAACTGTTTTTT. Translation: CASSFGTGATTNEKLFF.

This clonotype was seen a handful of times. Here the CDR3 DNA reads TGTGCCAGCAGCGTATCCGGCAGACAAGAGACCCAGTACTTC. Translated, it gives CASSVSGRQETQYF. J is TRBJ2-5 and V is TRBV9; D not resolved. V was clipped by 1 base and J by 2 bases, with 9 bases between them. Germline values: CDR1 SGDLS, CDR2 YYNGEE. The CDR3 has 14 residues.

This clonotype was observed once. A much larger clone differs from this one at a single base, so this may be a read error. The V call is TRBV7-6, the J call TRBJ2-7, with 9 positions matching TRBD1. Germline V lookup: CDR1 SGHVS, CDR2 FNYEAQ. CDR3 length: 14 amino acids. The CDR3 loop is CVSSAPGQGYEQYF. The CDR3 nucleotides read TGTGTCAGCAGCGCCCCGGGACAGGGATACGAGCAGTACTTC. The full variable domain, with the rest looked up from reference TRBV7-6 and TRBJ2-7, is GAGVSQSPRYKVTKRGQDVALRCDPISGHVSLYWYRQALGQGPEFLTYFNYEAQQDKSGLPNDRFSAERPEGSISTLTIQRTEQRDSAMYRCVSSAPGQGYEQYFGPGTRLTVT.

At least ten counts were recorded for this clonotype. V usage is TRBV5-1 and J usage is TRBJ2-3, with D possibly being TRBD2 (7 bases). Germline values: CDR1 SGHRS, CDR2 YFSETQ. Trimming took off 5 bases at V and 5 bases at J, with 15 bases between the two ends. The CDR3 covers 14 residues. This CDR3 reads CASSLGGPGDTQYF. The CDR3 nucleotides are TGCGCCAGCAGTCTGGGGGGGCCGGGAGATACGCAGTATTTT.

The chain couples TRBV2 to TRBJ1-2; perhaps TRBD1 as D (6 bases). Germline loops: CDR1 SNHLY, CDR2 FYNNEI. The CDR3 is 13 amino acids. The DNA of the CDR3 is TGTGCGGAAGGACAGCCACGTGGCTATGGCTACACCTTC. This sequence encodes CAEGQPRGYGYTF.

Ten or more counts support this clonotype. The V gene is TRBV7-2, the J gene TRBJ1-1; 8 nucleotides line up with TRBD1. This CDR3 comprises 15 residues. V shed 6 bases, J shed 5 bases, and the junction held 11 bases outside the gene matches. Germline V lookup: CDR1 SGHTA, CDR2 FQGNSA. The chain's CDR3 is CASSLGQGMRTEAFF. The CDR3 DNA reads TGTGCCAGCAGTCTAGGACAGGGAATGAGGACTGAAGCTTTCTTT. Full variable domain (rest looked up from reference TRBV7-2 and TRBJ1-1): GAGVSQSPSNKVTEKGKDVELRCDPISGHTALYWYRQSLGQGLEFLIYFQGNSAPDKSGLPSDRFSAERTGGSVSTLTIQRTQQEDSAVYLCASSLGQGMRTEAFFGQGTRLTVV.

CDR3 amino acids: CSALPLQGGEQYF. CDR3 bases: TGCAGTGCCCTTCCCCTACAGGGAGGCGAGCAGTACTTC. The chain recombines TRBV20-1 with TRBJ2-7; TRBD1 or TRBD2 may be the D gene (6 bases each). V lost 6 bases and J lost 6, with 18 bases in between. CDR3 length equals 13 residues. Looked up from germline, CDR1 is DFQATT and CDR2 is SNEGSKA (reference sequence).

A remark on this clonotype: Sequence at one end of the junction differs from germline and may be a read error. V gene TRBV5-6 combines with J gene TRBJ2-7, with D tentatively TRBD1 (6 bases). Germline V gene lookup returns CDR1 SGHDT and CDR2 YYEEEE. The CDR3 has 16 residues. CDR3 sequence (DNA): TGTGTCAGCAGCTGGAGACAGGCCAGATATTCCTCCGAGCAGTACTTC. Its protein is CVSSWRQARYSSEQYF.

There are many counts of this clonotype. The chain joins TRBV6-2 or TRBV6-3 to TRBJ2-1; D is ambiguous. V lost 2 bases to trimming and J lost 1 base, with 6 bases between them. The germline gives CDR1 MNHEY, CDR2 SVGEGT. The CDR3 spans 14 residues. Here the CDR3 reads CASSYGGSYNEQFF. The CDR3 nucleotides read TGTGCCAGCAGTTACGGTGGTTCCTACAATGAGCAGTTCTTC.

This clonotype was seen ten or more times. The rearrangement links TRBV12-3 or TRBV12-4 to TRBJ1-5; 8 nucleotides align to TRBD1. The length of the CDR3 is 16 residues. V trimming: 6 bases; J trimming: 6 bases; junction bases outside the gene matches: 13. The CDR3 bases are TGTGCCAGCAGCCTTGGCAAAGCAGGGGGCTTTCAGCCCCAGCATTTT. Protein sequence: CASSLGKAGGFQPQHF.

The chain employs TRBV5-8 and TRBJ2-1, with 11 bases identical to TRBD2. The CDR3 is made up of 15 amino acids. CDR1 is SGHTS and CDR2 is YDEGEE in the germline V gene. V lost 4 bases and J lost 12; bases outside the gene matches: 12. Written as DNA, the CDR3 is TGTGCCAGCAGCCCCCGAGTAGCGGGGGGGCTTCGGCAGTTCTTC. It yields the protein CASSPRVAGGLRQFF.

This clonotype was counted between two and nine times. The V gene is TRBV7-3, the J gene TRBJ2-3; TRBD1 agrees at 8 bases. V was pared by 5 bases and J by 3 bases, with 7 bases of the junction left unmatched. Germline loops: CDR1 SGHTA, CDR2 FQGTGA. This CDR3 has 15 residues. This CDR3 reads CASSPTGERTDTQYF. CDR3 coding DNA: TGTGCCAGCAGCCCGACAGGGGAGAGGACAGATACGCAGTATTTT.

The chain couples TRBV12-3 or TRBV12-4 to TRBJ1-1, with D unresolved. The CDR3 sequence is 14 residues long. The germline V and J ends were trimmed by 6 bases and 1 base, with 12 bases remaining between them. CDR3 bases: TGTGCCAGCAGGGTCCACGGGAGGAACACTGAAGCTTTCTTT. Translated: CASRVHGRNTEAFF.

This chain joins TRBV18 and TRBJ1-5, with D maybe TRBD1 (5 bases). Germline CDR1 reads KGHSH; CDR2 reads LQKENI. The CDR3 is made up of 15 amino acids. Trimming shortened V by 3 bases and J by 4 bases, and 13 bases separated the two germline ends. CDR3 loop: CASSPGRTGNQPQHF. The CDR3, as DNA: TGTGCCAGCTCACCGGGACGGACTGGGAATCAGCCCCAGCATTTT.